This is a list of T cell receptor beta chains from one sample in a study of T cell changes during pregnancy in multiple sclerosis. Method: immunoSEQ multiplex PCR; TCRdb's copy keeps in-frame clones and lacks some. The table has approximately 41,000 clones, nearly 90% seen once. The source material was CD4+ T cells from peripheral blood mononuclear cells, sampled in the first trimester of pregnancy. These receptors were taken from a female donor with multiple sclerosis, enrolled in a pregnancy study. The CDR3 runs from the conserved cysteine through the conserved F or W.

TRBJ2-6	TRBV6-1	CATGRGPGANVLTF
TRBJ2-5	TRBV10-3	CAISATGGAETQYF
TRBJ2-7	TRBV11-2	CASSLGTGVSSEQYF
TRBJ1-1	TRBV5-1	CASSPRAGGNTEAFF
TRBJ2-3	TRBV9	CASSSGTRDTQYF
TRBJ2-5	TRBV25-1	CASKAGETQYF
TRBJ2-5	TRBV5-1	CASRLEIQETQYF
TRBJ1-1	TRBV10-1	CASRARTGTGGDGTEAFF
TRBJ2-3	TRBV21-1	CASSGTSVGAQYF
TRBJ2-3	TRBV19	CASSPERDTQYF
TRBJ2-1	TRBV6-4	CASSDPSVPPGRQFF
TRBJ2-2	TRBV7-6	CASSSRYSGDKNTGELFF
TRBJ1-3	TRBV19	CASRQGRGSGNTIYF
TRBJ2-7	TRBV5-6	CASSLTSGGTYEQYF
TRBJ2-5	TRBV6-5	CASSPLGETQYF
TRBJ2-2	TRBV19	CASSIQRGSAGELFF
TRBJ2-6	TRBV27	CATKGAGMGANVLTF
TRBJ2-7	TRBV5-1	CASSLGSGVTYEQYF
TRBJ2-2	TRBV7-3	CASSLGRGNTGELFF